The 28 T cell receptor beta chains below were found in one sample sequenced in a study of blood T cells in healthy people across ages. Then a second PCR, running roughly 7 to 11 cycles, was carried out with a sample-barcoded 5' primer and a J-beta primer mix. TCRdb redid the calling of the 5' RACE reads with MiXCR, one entry per CDR3 protein. Found here are around 900,000 distinct CDR3 sequences, about 30% of them singletons; the top ten hold around a sixth. Sequenced sample: blood. All receptors derive from a woman of 80 years or more in good health.

This clonotype was seen ten or more times. The chain carries TRBV7-9 and TRBJ1-2; D ambiguous. The V end lost 0 bases, the J end lost 0 bases, and 8 bases lay between the germline ends. There are 15 residues in the CDR3. The germline V gene encodes CDR1 SEHNR and CDR2 FQNEAQ (reference sequence). The CDR3 DNA is TGTGCCAGCAGCTTAGCGGCAGGACCTAACTATGGCTACACCTTC. It translates to CASSLAAGPNYGYTF.

This clonotype was seen more than once but under ten times. The CDR3 DNA follows: TGTGCCAGCAGCTTAGAGGGGGGTCTTGGTGAGCAGTTCTTC. The encoded protein is CASSLEGGLGEQFF. The chain is built from TRBV7-7 and TRBJ2-1; D is possibly TRBD1 or TRBD2 (6 bases each). Trimming stripped 1 base from V and 9 bases from J, with 13 bases between. The CDR3 covers 14 residues. Germline lookup yields CDR1 SSHAT and CDR2 FNYEAQ (reference sequence).

In this sample, this clonotype turned up a few times. The rearrangement links TRBV6-4 to TRBJ2-1; D might be TRBD2 (7 bases). Trimming pared 4 bases from V and 2 bases from J, leaving 12 bases between. CDR1 is MRHNA, CDR2 SNTAGT, per germline. The CDR3 is 15 amino acids. CDR3 residues: CASSVRGGTYNEQFF. The CDR3 DNA sequence: TGTGCCAGCAGTGTTAGGGGGGGGACCTACAATGAGCAGTTCTTC.

This chain connects TRBV24-1 to TRBJ1-1; TRBD1 matches at 10 bases. The CDR3 totals 14 residues. The V and J ends lost 5 bases and 3 bases, in that order; junction bases with no gene match: 2. CDR1 KGHDR and CDR2 SFDVKD come from the germline V gene. The CDR3 loop reads CATSGTGGDTEAFF. The CDR3 coding sequence is TGTGCCACCAGTGGGACAGGGGGGGACACTGAAGCTTTCTTT.

This clonotype appeared a few times. V is TRBV20-1 and J is TRBJ2-2; D could derive from TRBD1 or TRBD2 (6 bases each). CDR1 and CDR2 (germline): DFQATT, SNEGSKA (reference sequence). V was clipped by 7 bases and J by 7 bases, with 19 bases between them. The CDR3 length is 14 residues. CDR3 protein: CSVLLRGADGELFF. CDR3 bases: TGCAGTGTCCTTTTAAGGGGGGCGGACGGGGAGCTGTTTTTT.

This clonotype showed up many times. This chain joins TRBV14 and TRBJ2-7; no firm D call. The end of the DNA fits TRBJ2-5 better, so the J call may be wrong. There are 13 residues in the CDR3. From germline, CDR1 is SGHDN and CDR2 FVKESK. The CDR3 region is CASSQSPTGTQYF. The CDR3 nucleotides are TGTGCCAGCAGCCAAAGTCCCACTGGGACCCAGTACTTC.

This clonotype was seen at least ten times. The gene calls are TRBV6-6 and TRBJ2-5, with TRBD2 matching over 9 bases. With V trimmed by 7 bases and J by 5 bases, 11 bases remained unmatched. The CDR3 extends over 15 amino acids. Per germline, CDR1 MNHNY and CDR2 SVGAGI (reference sequence). In nucleotides, the CDR3 is TGTGCCAGCACTGGCCGGGTGACTAGCGGTGAGACCCAGTACTTC. It specifies CASTGRVTSGETQYF.

In regard to this clonotype: A much larger clone lies one base from this, so it may be a read error. The rearrangement links TRBV24-1 to TRBJ2-5, with 9 nucleotides matching TRBD1. V shed 3 bases, J shed 11 bases, and the junction held 15 bases outside the gene matches. The CDR3 spans 16 residues. Germline CDR1 is KGHDR and CDR2 is SFDVKD. This CDR3 is CATSDARTGAGDEQYF. In nucleotides, the CDR3 is TGTGCCACCAGTGATGCGAGGACAGGGGCAGGCGATGAGCAGTACTTC.

This clonotype was observed at least ten times. The rearrangement joins TRBV6-2 or TRBV6-3 to TRBJ1-6; weak D call: TRBD1 (5 bases). The CDR3 loop spans 14 amino acids. V lost 2 bases to trimming and J lost 7 bases, with 9 bases between them. Germline CDR1 MNHEY, CDR2 SVGEGT. The CDR3 nucleotides are TGTGCCAGCAGTTACGGACAAAGCAATTCACCCCTCCACTTT. Amino acids: CASSYGQSNSPLHF.

This chain links TRBV7-2 with TRBJ1-2; no definite D call. V lost 2 bases and J lost 8, with 6 bases in between. CDR3 length: 11 residues. CDR1 and CDR2 from the germline V gene are SGHTA and FQGNSA. In nucleotides, the CDR3 is TGTGCCAGCAGCTTACACTGGGGCTACACCTTC. Amino acid sequence: CASSLHWGYTF.

This clonotype was observed a few times. The rearrangement joins TRBV20-1 to TRBJ2-7; 8 bases agree with TRBD1. CDR3 size: 15 residues. CDR1 and CDR2 (germline): DFQATT, SNEGSKA (reference sequence). The ends lost 3 bases at V and 6 bases at J; junction bases unmatched: 13. This chain's CDR3 is CSARTLGQGSFEQYF. DNA for the CDR3: TGCAGTGCTAGGACTCTCGGACAGGGATCTTTCGAGCAGTACTTC.

This clonotype appeared many times. This chain uses TRBV7-2 with TRBJ2-7; D remains ambiguous. V was shortened by 4 bases and J by 6 bases, with 16 bases between the two germline ends. CDR3 length: 14 amino acids. The germline CDR1 and CDR2 sequences are SGHTA and FQGNSA. As DNA, the CDR3 is TGTGCCAGCAGCTCAGGCGGTAGCTTTGGCGAGCAGTACTTC. Protein: CASSSGGSFGEQYF.

This clonotype showed up many times. The CDR3 DNA reads TGTGCCAGCTCACCACCCGACAGGGCCGCCTACGAGCAGTACTTC. Translation gives CASSPPDRAAYEQYF. The chain links TRBV18 to TRBJ2-7; 7 nucleotides match TRBD1. The V segment lost 0 bases and the J segment 2 bases; nucleotides outside the gene matches: 4. CDR1 KGHSH and CDR2 LQKENI come from the germline V gene. CDR3 size: 15 residues.

This clonotype was seen only a few times. The chain combines TRBV4-1 with TRBJ2-1; 8 nucleotides line up with TRBD1. The J call may be in error: the DNA end matches TRBJ2-7 better. Germline V CDR1 and CDR2: MGHRA, YSYEKL. This CDR3 contains 15 residues. The CDR3 DNA reads as TGCGCCAGCAGCCAAGGGGGACAGGTATACAATGAGCAGTACTTC. Translating gives CASSQGGQVYNEQYF.

Concerning this clonotype itself: This may come from a read error, since a much larger clone is one base off. The CDR3 coding sequence is TGTGCCAGCAGCTTAGCTTCGGGGTTCGGGGAGACCCAGTACTTC. Translating gives CASSLASGFGETQYF. This chain uses TRBV7-9 with TRBJ2-5, with D maybe TRBD2 (5 bases). Germline V lookup: CDR1 SEHNR, CDR2 FQNEAQ (reference sequence). This CDR3 is 15 amino acids long. V was trimmed by 0 bases and J by 5 bases, leaving 13 bases between them.

The chain joins TRBV2 to TRBJ1-5, with 7 bases lining up with TRBD1. The CDR3 consists of 14 residues. Trimming removed 5 bases from V and 7 bases from J; junction bases left unmatched: 8. Per germline, CDR1 SNHLY and CDR2 FYNNEI. The CDR3 loop is CASSQDREIQPQHF. In DNA, the CDR3 is TGTGCCAGCAGTCAAGACAGGGAAATCCAGCCCCAGCATTTT.

CDR3 region: CASSQEPPPAVDGYTF. As DNA, the CDR3 is TGCGCCAGCAGCCAAGAGCCCCCGCCCGCGGTAGACGGCTACACCTTC. The gene calls are TRBV4-3 and TRBJ1-2; no reliable D call. Germline V gives CDR1 LGHNA, CDR2 YSLEER. The CDR3 has 16 residues. V shed 0 bases and J shed 8 bases, with 19 bases lying between them.

This clonotype was recorded at least ten times. This sequence joins TRBV28 and TRBJ1-2; D is possibly TRBD1 (6 bases). Between the trimmed V and J ends, which lost 4 bases and 8 bases, there was a span of 17 bases. The CDR3 consists of 14 residues. Germline CDR1 and CDR2: MDHEN and SYDVKM. CDR3 in amino acids: CASSSPSGARGYTF. CDR3 bases: TGTGCCAGCAGTTCCCCTTCGGGGGCACGCGGCTACACCTTC.

Ten or more counts support this clonotype. The V call is TRBV3-1, the J call TRBJ2-5; D is tentatively TRBD1 or TRBD2 (5 bases each). The CDR3 is 15 residues long. Looked up from germline, CDR1 is LGHDT and CDR2 is YNNKEL (reference sequence). The V and J ends lost 3 bases and 5 bases respectively, with 16 bases between them. The CDR3, as DNA: TGTGCCAGCAGCCATCGACGGGACCTTGCGGAGACCCAGTACTTC. Amino acids: CASSHRRDLAETQYF.

The chain has TRBV20-1 and TRBJ2-5, with D perhaps matching TRBD2 (5 bases). The germline V gene has CDR1 DFQATT and CDR2 SNEGSKA (reference sequence). Trimming left V 1 base short and J 6 bases short, with 12 bases between. This CDR3 has 13 residues. CDR3 protein: CSARGGPGKTQYF. The CDR3 coding sequence is TGCAGTGCTAGAGGCGGGCCTGGAAAGACCCAGTACTTC.

This clonotype was counted between two and nine times. As DNA, the CDR3 is TGTGCCAGCAGCTCGGACAGAACTCGCAATCAGCCCCAGCATTTT. Translation gives CASSSDRTRNQPQHF. The chain couples TRBV7-2 to TRBJ1-5, with a weak D call TRBD1 (6 bases). Germline CDR1 and CDR2: SGHTA and FQGNSA. The CDR3 consists of 15 residues. Trimming left V 4 bases short and J 2 bases short, with 12 bases between.

About this clonotype itself: A much larger clonotype is one base distant, so this may be a read error. The V and J genes are TRBV29-1 and TRBJ1-5, with 9 bases matching TRBD1. The junction had 9 bases not matched to a gene; V was cut back by 5 bases and J by 7 bases. Germline V gene data show CDR1 as SQVTM and CDR2 as ANQGSEA. The CDR3 contains 14 residues. CDR3 nucleotide sequence: TGCAGCGTTCAACTACAGGGGGCAGGCCAGCCCCAGCATTTT. The encoded protein is CSVQLQGAGQPQHF.

This clonotype has only a few counts. The rearrangement joins TRBV6-2 or TRBV6-3 to TRBJ1-1, with D tentatively TRBD1 (6 bases). Germline V lookup: CDR1 MNHEY, CDR2 SVGEGT. CDR3 length: 13 residues. The V end was cut by 10 bases, the J end by 4 bases, with 16 bases between. The CDR3 nucleotides are TGTGCCACCCGACAGGCGGGGGGCACTGAAGCTTTCTTT. Residues: CATRQAGGTEAFF.

A single count supports this clonotype. V gene TRBV6-5 combines with J gene TRBJ2-5, with TRBD2 matching over 10 bases. The germline CDR1 and CDR2 sequences are MNHEY and SVGAGI. Trimming at V came to 6 bases and at J to 2 bases, leaving 9 bases not matched to a gene. This CDR3 is built from 16 residues. This CDR3 is CASSMRTSGAQETQYF. CDR3 nucleotide sequence: TGTGCCAGCAGCATGCGGACTAGCGGAGCACAAGAGACCCAGTACTTC.

In its sample, this clonotype was seen once. J is TRBJ2-1 and V is TRBV7-2, with D unclear. Per germline, CDR1 SGHTA and CDR2 FQGNSA. CDR3 length equals 13 residues. V shed 0 bases and J shed 12 bases, with 12 bases lying between them. CDR3 in amino acids: CASSLAGSSRQFF. CDR3 in DNA: TGTGCCAGCAGCTTAGCCGGCAGCAGTCGGCAGTTCTTC.

This clonotype was picked up many times. The CDR3 DNA is TGTGCCAGCAGACCGGACAGGCGGGTAGCCGGGGAGCTGTTTTTT. Protein product: CASRPDRRVAGELFF. This chain joins TRBV7-2 and TRBJ2-2; the match to TRBD1 covers 7 bases. V was pared by 6 bases and J by 6 bases, with 10 bases of the junction left unmatched. The CDR3 length is 15 residues. Germline V lookup: CDR1 SGHTA, CDR2 FQGNSA.

The sample holds a few counts of this clonotype. The rearrangement links TRBV11-2 to TRBJ1-5, with D hard to call. The CDR3 contains 15 residues. CDR1 is SGHAT, CDR2 FQNNGV, per germline. The ends were cut back, 1 base at V and 2 bases at J, with 9 bases in the middle. CDR3 in amino acids: CASSLGGNRNQPQHF. CDR3 DNA: TGTGCCAGCAGCTTAGGAGGGAATCGCAATCAGCCCCAGCATTTT.

The chain employs TRBV11-2 and TRBJ1-1; D gene ambiguous. The germline CDR1 and CDR2 sequences are SGHAT and FQNNGV. Deletions cut 4 bases from V and 1 base from J, with 10 bases between. CDR3 length: 14 residues. The CDR3 reads CASSSGNWNTEAFF. The CDR3 bases are TGTGCCAGCAGCTCGGGGAACTGGAACACTGAAGCTTTCTTT. Variable domain in full (rest from reference TRBV11-2 and TRBJ1-1): EAGVAQSPRYKIIEKRQSVAFWCNPISGHATLYWYQQILGQGPKLLIQFQNNGVVDDSQLPKDRFSAERLKGVDSTLKIQPAKLEDSAVYLCASSSGNWNTEAFFGQGTRLTVV.